The clone carrying this T cell receptor (beta chain) was counted a few times. Antigen specificity is unknown. Using a J-beta primer mix together with a sample-barcoded 5' primer, a second PCR was run for about 6 to 11 cycles. The authors tagged each cDNA molecule using a template-switch adaptor with 12 random nucleotides. TCRdb itself ran the 5' RACE reads through MiXCR, one entry per CDR3 protein. Found here are hundreds of thousands of distinct CDR3 sequences, under 80% of them singletons; the top ten hold about 27%. Per sample, a minimum of 7 million PBMCs were isolated. The germline V gene encodes CDR1 SQVTM and CDR2 ANQGSEA. V lost 4 bases, J lost 5 bases, and 14 bases lay in between. The CDR3 is 13 residues long. These data are taken from a study of blood T cells in healthy people across ages. Study conclusions and caveats: Naive and antigen-experienced cells were not separated, limiting conclusive comparison. Across the age range, TCR beta diversity per million T cells fell in a roughly linear way.

The receptor's source is a man aged 25-45 years in good health. This chain uses TRBV29-1 with TRBJ2-5; D is unclear. What was sequenced was blood. The DNA for the CDR3 is TGCAGCGTTGCGCCCCCCCAGCACGAGACCCAGTACTTC. As protein: CSVAPPQHETQYF.